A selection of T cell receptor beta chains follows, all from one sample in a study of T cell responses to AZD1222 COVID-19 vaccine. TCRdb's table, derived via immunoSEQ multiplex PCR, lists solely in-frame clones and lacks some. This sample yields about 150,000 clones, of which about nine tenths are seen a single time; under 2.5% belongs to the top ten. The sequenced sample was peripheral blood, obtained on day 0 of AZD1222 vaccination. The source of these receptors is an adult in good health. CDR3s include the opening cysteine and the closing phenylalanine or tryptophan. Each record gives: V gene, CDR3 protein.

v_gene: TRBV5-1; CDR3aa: CASSLGGTSGRVDEQYF
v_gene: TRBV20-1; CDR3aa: CSWTGDTEAFF
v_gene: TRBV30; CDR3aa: CAWSAAVANTIYF
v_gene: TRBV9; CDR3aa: CASSVWDRSGNTIYF
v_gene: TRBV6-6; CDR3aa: CASSYGGQGLNYGYTF
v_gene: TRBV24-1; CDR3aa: CATSEARGNNQPQHF
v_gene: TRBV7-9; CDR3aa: CASSPGQPPFDEQFF
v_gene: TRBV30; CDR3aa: CAWSVGWTGGLGDEQFF
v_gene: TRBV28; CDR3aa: CASSPLPSAGGYTF
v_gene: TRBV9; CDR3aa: CASSDQDSSGNTIYF
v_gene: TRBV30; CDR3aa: CAWWSSGNRNEQFF
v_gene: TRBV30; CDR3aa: CAWRFPGAGTEAFF
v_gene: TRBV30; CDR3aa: CAWSDGSRNQPQHF
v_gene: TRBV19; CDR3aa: CASRRTGLSPQHF
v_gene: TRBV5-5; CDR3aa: CASSHTGGRTDTQYF
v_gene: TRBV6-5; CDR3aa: CASSYLQGLTEAFF
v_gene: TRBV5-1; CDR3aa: CASSLEGRLTGELFF
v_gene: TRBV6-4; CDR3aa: CASSDQLNTGELFF
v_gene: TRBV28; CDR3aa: CASTLPGVGTEAFF
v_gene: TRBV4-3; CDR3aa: CASSQRIRGNTEAFF
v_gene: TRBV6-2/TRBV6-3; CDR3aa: CASSSPDAPPESTGELFF
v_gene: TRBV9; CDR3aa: CASSVGGDGYEQYF
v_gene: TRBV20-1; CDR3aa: CSARLGDTQYF
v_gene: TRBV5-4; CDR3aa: CASSRSSYNSPLHF
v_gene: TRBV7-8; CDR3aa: CASSSNQGASNQPQHF
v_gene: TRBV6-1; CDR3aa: CASSEAWGGELFF
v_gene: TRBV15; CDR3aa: CATATSAGGELFF
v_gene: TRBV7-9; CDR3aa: CASSLVGGNTEAFF
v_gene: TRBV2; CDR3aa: CAGSVVNEQFF
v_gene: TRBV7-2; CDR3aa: CASSLGLAETYEQYF
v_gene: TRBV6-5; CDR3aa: CASSYGAGAGYEQYF
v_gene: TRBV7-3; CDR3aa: CASSLGPLGLAGGTDTQYF
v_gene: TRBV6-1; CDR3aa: CASSDPTGHGYTF
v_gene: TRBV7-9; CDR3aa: CASNQGAANTEAFF
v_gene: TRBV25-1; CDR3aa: CASSGGNRGLNEQFF
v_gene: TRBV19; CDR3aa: CASSMLGWTGELFF
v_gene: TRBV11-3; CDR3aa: CASSLDRGSSFTYEQYF